One and the same sample provided the 26 T cell receptor beta chains below, sequenced in a study of radiotherapy plus CTLA-4 blockade in lung cancer. Data came from immunoSEQ multiplex PCR; TCRdb stores just in-frame clones and leaves some out. The sample lists about 94,000 clones; around 80% were seen once. This material consisted of peripheral blood, taken from a patient treated with radiotherapy plus ipilimumab. The receptors stem from a human donor with non-small cell lung cancer that progressed on radiotherapy plus ipilimumab.

This clone has just one count. The chain joins TRBV2 to TRBJ2-3; the D is unclear. Germline CDR1 is SNHLY and CDR2 is FYNNEI. CDR3 length: 14 amino acids. Trimming shortened V by 0 bases and J by 3 bases, and 7 bases separated the two germline ends. CDR3 nucleotide sequence: TGTGCCAGCAGTGAAGCGCTTCGAACAGATACGCAGTATTTT. It encodes CASSEALRTDTQYF.

In its sample, this clone was seen once. This chain uses TRBV2 with TRBJ2-5; D call uncertain. The better agreement between TRBJ2-7 and the DNA end casts doubt on the J call. Germline CDR1 SNHLY, CDR2 FYNNEI. The CDR3 extends over 11 amino acids. The CDR3 nucleotides are TGTGCCAGCAGTGCAGGCTACGAGCAGTACTTC. It yields the protein CASSAGYEQYF.

The chain employs TRBV5-1 and TRBJ1-1, with D perhaps TRBD1 (5 bases). The CDR3 contains 13 residues. Germline-derived CDR1 and CDR2 are SGHRS and YFSETQ. Deletions cut 4 bases from V and 2 bases from J, with 9 bases between. This CDR3 reads CASSPTANTEAFF. CDR3 coding DNA: TGCGCCAGCAGCCCGACAGCCAACACTGAAGCTTTCTTT. The full variable domain, with the rest looked up from reference TRBV5-1 and TRBJ1-1, is KAGVTQTPRYLIKTRGQQVTLSCSPISGHRSVSWYQQTPGQGLQFLFEYFSETQRNKGNFPGRFSGRQFSNSRSEMNVSTLELGDSALYLCASSPTANTEAFFGQGTRLTVV.

The genes are TRBV15 and TRBJ2-2; no reliable D call. Per germline, CDR1 LNHNV and CDR2 YYDKDF (reference sequence). V lost 0 bases, J lost 4 bases, and 9 bases lay in between. This CDR3 is built from 15 residues. The CDR3, as DNA: TGTGCCACCAGCAGAGATAGGTCGAGCACCGGGGAGCTGTTTTTT. It encodes CATSRDRSSTGELFF. Full variable domain (rest looked up from reference TRBV15 and TRBJ2-2): DAMVIQNPRYQVTQFGKPVTLSCSQTLNHNVMYWYQQKSSQAPKLLFHYYDKDFNNEADTPDNFQSRRPNTSFCFLDIRSPGLGDTAMYLCATSRDRSSTGELFFGEGSRLTVL.

A single count supports this clone. The chain combines TRBV6-5 with TRBJ2-1, with TRBD2 matching over 7 bases. The junction had 0 bases not matched to a gene; V was cut back by 2 bases and J by 5 bases. The CDR3 sequence is 13 residues long. Per the germline V gene, CDR1 is MNHEY and CDR2 is SVGAGI. CDR3 in DNA: TGTGCCAGCAGTTACGGGGGGGACAATGAGCAGTTCTTC. This encodes CASSYGGDNEQFF.

The chain couples TRBV28 to TRBJ2-7, with 9 bases identical to TRBD1. The V segment lost 6 bases and the J segment 5 bases; nucleotides outside the gene matches: 8. The CDR3 length is 14 residues. The V gene's germline CDR1 is MDHEN and CDR2 SYDVKM. CDR3 coding DNA: TGTGCCAGCAGGCCCCGGGACAGGGTGAACGAGCAGTACTTC. Protein product: CASRPRDRVNEQYF.

V and J are TRBV28 and TRBJ2-2; D unresolved. V lost 4 bases, J lost 8 bases, and 14 bases lay in between. This CDR3 comprises 14 residues. CDR1 is MDHEN and CDR2 is SYDVKM in the germline V gene. CDR3 in amino acids: CASSSKTWIGELFF. The CDR3, as DNA: TGTGCCAGCAGTTCAAAAACATGGATAGGGGAGCTGTTTTTT.

This clone was recorded a few times. The gene calls are TRBV5-1 and TRBJ1-5; D gene ambiguous. V shed 0 bases and J shed 5 bases, with 12 bases lying between them. Germline V lookup: CDR1 SGHRS, CDR2 YFSETQ. The CDR3 sequence is 15 residues long. The CDR3 loop reads CASSLEPGVDQPQHF. The CDR3 nucleotides are TGCGCCAGCAGCTTGGAGCCCGGGGTGGATCAGCCCCAGCATTTT.

CDR3 residues: CASRLDRLAGVSTDTQYF. The CDR3 DNA reads TGTGCAAGTCGCTTAGATCGCCTAGCGGGAGTGAGCACAGATACGCAGTATTTT. The chain employs TRBV12-2 and TRBJ2-3; the D call TRBD2 from the table was never checked on the DNA. TRBV12-2 is noted as a pseudogene. The CDR3 consists of 18 residues.

The genes are TRBV9 and TRBJ2-2, with D hard to call. The CDR3 is made up of 13 amino acids. The V gene lost 4 bases and the J gene lost 4 bases, with 8 bases spanning the gap. Germline CDR1 reads SGDLS; CDR2 reads YYNGEE. The CDR3 DNA sequence: TGTGCCAGCAGCATGCGCCGCACCGGGGAGCTGTTTTTT. Amino acids: CASSMRRTGELFF.

V usage is TRBV28 and J usage is TRBJ2-5; D gene uncertain. The CDR3 is 15 amino acids. Germline CDR1 reads MDHEN; CDR2 reads SYDVKM. Deletions cut 10 bases from V and 2 bases from J, with 20 bases between. The CDR3 bases are TGTGCCACCCACACCGCCTTGCGTATACAAGAGACCCAGTACTTC. This gives the protein CATHTALRIQETQYF.

The chain recombines TRBV5-1 with TRBJ1-4, with D hard to call. The CDR3 is 13 amino acids. The ends were cut back, 0 bases at V and 0 bases at J, with 0 bases in the middle. CDR1 and CDR2 from the germline V gene are SGHRS and YFSETQ. DNA for the CDR3: TGCGCCAGCAGCTTGGCAACTAATGAAAAACTGTTTTTT. Its protein product is CASSLATNEKLFF.

The chain couples TRBV27 to TRBJ2-3, with TRBD1 as a possible D gene (5 bases). V lost 5 bases and J lost 0, with 12 bases in between. CDR1 is MNHEY, CDR2 SMNVEV, per germline (reference sequence). The CDR3 covers 15 residues. The DNA for the CDR3 is TGTGCCAGCAGTCAGACTGGACACAGCACAGATACGCAGTATTTT. Amino acids: CASSQTGHSTDTQYF.

The chain recombines TRBV6-1 with TRBJ2-5; D gene uncertain. The ends were cut back, 6 bases at V and 4 bases at J, with 12 bases in the middle. The germline V gene encodes CDR1 MNHNS and CDR2 SASEGT. CDR3 length: 13 amino acids. CDR3 sequence (DNA): TGTGCCAGCAGCCGTTCTTGGGGAGAGACCCAGTACTTC. Protein sequence: CASSRSWGETQYF.

CDR3 bases: TGTGCCTGGAGCGGGGGGGCCGTTATTCGAAGTGAAAAACTGTTTTTT. Residues: CAWSGGAVIRSEKLFF. The chain is built from TRBV30 and TRBJ1-4; D perhaps matches TRBD1 (6 bases). Trimming removed 3 bases from V and 7 bases from J, with 21 bases in between. The germline gives CDR1 GTSNPN, CDR2 SVGIG (reference sequence). This CDR3 region has 16 residues.

In this sample, this clone turned up once. The chain recombines TRBV27 with TRBJ1-2; D call uncertain. Germline CDR1 and CDR2: MNHEY and SMNVEV (reference sequence). Trimming stripped 8 bases from V and 13 bases from J, with 23 bases between. The CDR3 sequence is 13 residues long. CDR3 sequence: CASLDSTAYLLTF. CDR3 coding DNA: TGTGCCAGCCTCGACTCCACGGCTTATCTGCTCACCTTC.

This clone occurred once. The chain employs TRBV7-3 and TRBJ2-6, with D unresolved. Between the trimmed V and J ends, which lost 7 bases and 2 bases, there was a span of 3 bases. The CDR3 contains 12 residues. Germline CDR1 is SGHTA and CDR2 is FQGTGA. The CDR3 region has the DNA TGTGCCAGCACCACTGGGGCCAACGTCCTGACTTTC. Protein sequence: CASTTGANVLTF.

The chain carries TRBV5-4 and TRBJ2-7, with 8 bases aligning to TRBD1. The CDR3 extends over 15 amino acids. J was trimmed by 0 bases and V by 1 base; bases with no gene match: 3. CDR1 is SGHNT and CDR2 is YYREEE in the germline V gene (reference sequence). The CDR3 bases are TGTGCCAGCAGCTTGCAAACAGGGGGCTCCTACGAGCAGTACTTC. The encoded protein is CASSLQTGGSYEQYF.

The rearrangement joins TRBV10-3 to TRBJ1-1; D is unclear. Trimming cost V 10 bases and J 0 bases, with 15 bases left between them. CDR3 size: 14 residues. Germline V gives CDR1 ENHRY, CDR2 SYGVKD. The CDR3 sequence is CATSLDKMNTEAFF. CDR3 nucleotide sequence: TGTGCCACCTCCCTCGACAAGATGAACACTGAAGCTTTCTTT.

The chain recombines TRBV6-5 with TRBJ1-3; D call uncertain. Looked up from germline, CDR1 is MNHEY and CDR2 is SVGAGI. V dropped 5 bases and J dropped 1 base, with 12 bases sitting between them. The CDR3 sequence is 15 residues long. CDR3 nucleotide sequence: TGTGCCAGCAGTACCTCCCCGGGGTCTGGAAACACCATATATTTT. Protein product: CASSTSPGSGNTIYF.

The V call is TRBV6-1, the J call TRBJ2-1; D is unresolved. Trimming removed 4 bases from V and 6 bases from J, with 7 bases in between. CDR1 is MNHNS and CDR2 is SASEGT in the germline V gene. This CDR3 has 12 residues. The CDR3: CASSAALNEQFF. The DNA for the CDR3 is TGTGCCAGCAGTGCCGCACTCAATGAGCAGTTCTTC.

The rearrangement uses TRBV2 and TRBJ1-2; D remains ambiguous. The V and J ends lost 7 bases and 2 bases respectively, with 17 bases between them. The CDR3 extends over 15 amino acids. Germline V gives CDR1 SNHLY, CDR2 FYNNEI. In nucleotides, the CDR3 is TGTGCCAGCATGAAAAACGGGCAGGCGAACTATGGCTACACCTTC. Amino acids: CASMKNGQANYGYTF. Full variable domain (remainder filled in from reference TRBV2 and TRBJ1-2): EPEVTQTPSHQVTQMGQEVILRCVPISNHLYFYWYRQILGQKVEFLVSFYNNEISEKSEIFDDQFSVERPDGSNFTLKIRSTKLEDSAMYFCASMKNGQANYGYTFGSGTRLTVV.

This chain uses TRBV27 with TRBJ2-1; TRBD2 might be the D (6 bases). Trimming pared 3 bases from V and 5 bases from J, leaving 11 bases between. The CDR3 sequence is 14 residues long. Germline V CDR1 and CDR2: MNHEY, SMNVEV (reference sequence). The CDR3 loop is CASSFGDFHNEQFF. In nucleotides, the CDR3 is TGTGCCAGCAGTTTTGGGGACTTCCACAATGAGCAGTTCTTC.

The rearrangement joins TRBV10-2 to TRBJ1-2, with D possibly matching TRBD1 (6 bases). Germline lookup yields CDR1 WSHSY and CDR2 SAAADI. Trimming shortened V by 10 bases and J by 2 bases, and 11 bases separated the two germline ends. The CDR3 runs 12 residues. The CDR3, as DNA: TGCGCCATCGCAGGGGAAAACTATGGCTACACCTTC. Translation: CAIAGENYGYTF.

This clone appeared once. The chain couples TRBV5-3 to TRBJ2-7, with 10 bases fitting TRBD1. TRBV5-3 is reported as an ORF; its role is uncertain. The junction had 4 bases not matched to a gene; V was cut back by 4 bases and J by 3 bases. CDR3 length equals 14 residues. CDR3: CARSMRTGGYEQYV. Here the CDR3 DNA reads TGTGCCAGAAGCATGCGGACAGGGGGCTACGAGCAGTACGTC.

The chain recombines TRBV30 with TRBJ2-7; D gene ambiguous. CDR1 and CDR2 from the germline V gene are GTSNPN and SVGIG (reference sequence). Trimming removed 3 bases at V and 2 bases at J, with 8 bases between. There are 12 residues in the CDR3. The CDR3 nucleotides read TGTGCCTGGAGCAGTGCCGCCTACGAGCAGTACTTC. Translating gives CAWSSAAYEQYF. The entire variable domain, with the rest obtained from reference TRBV30 and TRBJ2-7, is as follows: SQTIHQWPATLVQPVGSPLSLECTVEGTSNPNLYWYRQAAGRGLQLLFYSVGIGQISSEVPQNLSASRPQDRQFILSSKKLLLSDSGFYLCAWSSAAYEQYFGPGTRLTVT.